What follows are 29 T cell receptor beta chains derived from one specimen sequenced in a study of shared clonotypes between healthy human individuals. The protocol was immunoSEQ multiplex PCR, while the TCRdb copy is restricted to in-frame clones and leaves out a portion. The sample records about 670,000 clones, less than 80% being singletons. The sequenced sample consisted of memory CD4+ T cells sorted from blood. Sample subset: CD45RA-negative fraction. The receptors stem from a woman aged 25 to 45 in good health.

This clone was seen more than once but under ten times. The chain is built from TRBV5-1 and TRBJ1-2; TRBD1 is a possible D gene (5 bases). Germline CDR1 SGHRS, CDR2 YFSETQ. This CDR3 region has 13 residues. V was cut by 0 bases and J by 4 bases, with 7 bases left in between. In DNA, the CDR3 is TGCGCCAGCAGCTTGGTGGGGCTCTATGGCTACACCTTC. Translation gives CASSLVGLYGYTF.

The V call is TRBV27, the J call TRBJ2-3; TRBD2 agrees at 7 bases. Germline loops: CDR1 MNHEY, CDR2 SMNVEV (reference sequence). The V and J ends lost 5 bases and 5 bases, in that order; junction bases with no gene match: 16. This CDR3 has 17 residues. For the CDR3, the DNA is TGTGCCAGCAGTAAGGGGCGGGGAGGGAGGTGGGGAGATACGCAGTATTTT. Residues: CASSKGRGGRWGDTQYF.

The chain uses TRBV15 and TRBJ1-5, with D unclear. This CDR3 is built from 16 residues. Per germline, CDR1 LNHNV and CDR2 YYDKDF (reference sequence). The ends were cut back, 2 bases at V and 6 bases at J, with 17 bases in the middle. CDR3 DNA: TGTGCCACCAGCAGACGCGGTGGCGTGGTGGGTCAGCCCCAGCATTTT. This encodes CATSRRGGVVGQPQHF.

This clone was recorded once. The V and J genes are TRBV10-3 and TRBJ2-5, with D possibly being TRBD1 or TRBD2 (6 bases each). The CDR3 is 17 residues long. Trimming stripped 2 bases from V and 4 bases from J, with 20 bases between. Germline CDR1 and CDR2: ENHRY and SYGVKD. CDR3 in DNA: TGTGCCATCAGTGAGCGAGGTATAGGGGGGCAGGGAGAGACCCAGTACTTC. It encodes CAISERGIGGQGETQYF.

This clone was detected ten times or more. The CDR3 DNA reads TGCAGCGTAATGACAGGGGGCGCGGAAAAACTGTTTTTT. Its protein product is CSVMTGGAEKLFF. The chain combines TRBV29-1 with TRBJ1-4; TRBD1 matches 10 bases. CDR1 and CDR2 (germline): SQVTM, ANQGSEA. The trim removed 6 bases at V and 8 bases at J, leaving 6 bases unmatched. The CDR3 has 13 amino acids.

V gene TRBV15 combines with J gene TRBJ2-2, with 9 positions matching TRBD1. The ends lost 2 bases at V and 5 bases at J; junction bases unmatched: 6. The CDR3 totals 16 residues. CDR1 is LNHNV, CDR2 YYDKDF, per germline (reference sequence). CDR3: CATSRRRDRATGELFF. The CDR3 DNA is TGTGCCACCAGCAGAAGGCGGGACAGGGCTACCGGGGAGCTGTTTTTT.

Here the CDR3 reads CASSAGLGRNEQFF. DNA for the CDR3: TGTGCCAGTAGTGCCGGACTAGGGAGGAATGAGCAGTTCTTC. This chain uses TRBV19 with TRBJ2-1; 7 bases are shared with TRBD2. Trimming removed 5 bases from V and 7 bases from J; junction bases left unmatched: 8. The CDR3 is 14 amino acids. Germline V gene sequence: CDR1 LNHDA, CDR2 SQIVND (reference sequence).

This clone showed up just once. The J gene is TRBJ1-1, the V gene TRBV18, with D perhaps matching TRBD1 (6 bases). This CDR3 is 15 amino acids long. Germline V CDR1 and CDR2: KGHSH, LQKENI. With 6 bases removed from V and 0 bases from J, the gap between germline ends came to 14 bases. The CDR3 region has the DNA TGTGCCAGCTCCCTGACGGACAGAATGAACACTGAAGCTTTCTTT. Translated: CASSLTDRMNTEAFF.

This clone was counted many times. V gene TRBV28 combines with J gene TRBJ1-2; the D is unclear. V shed 7 bases and J shed 4 bases, with 10 bases lying between them. Per the germline V gene, CDR1 is MDHEN and CDR2 is SYDVKM. The CDR3 spans 12 residues. This CDR3 is CASTKGTYGYTF. As DNA, the CDR3 is TGTGCCAGCACGAAGGGAACCTATGGCTACACCTTC.

The chain employs TRBV6-6 and TRBJ1-2; 8 nucleotides line up with TRBD1. The junction had 4 bases not matched to a gene; V was cut back by 0 bases and J by 4 bases. The germline gives CDR1 MNHNY, CDR2 SVGAGI (reference sequence). This CDR3 region has 15 residues. In DNA form, the CDR3 reads TGTGCCAGCAGTTACTCGAGACAGGGGATCTATGGCTACACCTTC. It translates to CASSYSRQGIYGYTF.

This chain links TRBV12-2 with TRBJ2-1; the DNA was not used to check the table's D call, TRBD2. TRBV12-2 is a known pseudogene. This CDR3 has 13 amino acids. The CDR3 reads CASRFSLHNEQFF. The CDR3 bases are TGTGCAAGTCGCTTTTCCCTACACAATGAGCAGTTCTTC.

The chain carries TRBV19 and TRBJ1-2; D gene unclear. The CDR3 has 14 residues. Trimming took 2 bases from V and 8 from J, leaving 15 bases between them. Germline CDR1 reads LNHDA; CDR2 reads SQIVND (reference sequence). The DNA of the CDR3 is TGTGCCAGTAGTATATATGCCACAGCCAAAGGCTACACCTTC. It translates to CASSIYATAKGYTF.

The chain links TRBV28 to TRBJ1-5, with D unresolved. This CDR3 has 14 amino acids. Trimming took off 1 base at V and 2 bases at J, with 6 bases between the two ends. Germline CDR1 reads MDHEN; CDR2 reads SYDVKM. The CDR3 DNA reads as TGTGCCAGCAGTTTATCACTGCGCAATCAGCCCCAGCATTTT. Translation gives CASSLSLRNQPQHF.

J is TRBJ2-5 and V is TRBV11-2; 7 positions agree with TRBD2. Germline V lookup: CDR1 SGHAT, CDR2 FQNNGV. The trim removed 8 bases at V and 3 bases at J, leaving 3 bases unmatched. This CDR3 is 12 amino acids long. The CDR3 reads CASGRGEETQYF. The CDR3 DNA follows: TGTGCCAGCGGACGGGGGGAAGAGACCCAGTACTTC.

CDR3 sequence: CASTTGIQPQHF. The DNA of the CDR3 is TGTGCCAGCACGACAGGGATTCAGCCCCAGCATTTT. V is TRBV6-1 and J is TRBJ1-5; 7 bases agree with TRBD1. CDR1 and CDR2 (germline): MNHNS, SASEGT. The CDR3 has 12 amino acids. The V segment lost 7 bases and the J segment 6 bases; nucleotides outside the gene matches: 3.

This chain connects TRBV2 to TRBJ1-5, with D unclear. The germline gives CDR1 SNHLY, CDR2 FYNNEI. The CDR3 is 15 amino acids. Trimming removed 10 bases from V and 0 bases from J, with 16 bases in between. CDR3 nucleotides: TGTGCCACAAGCAAGCAGACGCATAGCAATCAGCCCCAGCATTTT. Its protein is CATSKQTHSNQPQHF.

This clone has a single count. The chain joins TRBV29-1 to TRBJ1-1, with D tentatively TRBD1 (5 bases). CDR3 length equals 14 residues. The germline CDR1 and CDR2 sequences are SQVTM and ANQGSEA. V dropped 4 bases and J dropped 3 bases, with 15 bases sitting between them. The CDR3 spells CSVVGRVEDTEAFF. The DNA of the CDR3 is TGCAGCGTTGTAGGCAGGGTAGAGGACACTGAAGCTTTCTTT.

The rearrangement links TRBV5-1 to TRBJ1-1; 11 positions match TRBD1. This CDR3 comprises 14 residues. The trim removed 4 bases at V and 3 bases at J, leaving 2 bases unmatched. Germline loops: CDR1 SGHRS, CDR2 YFSETQ. CDR3 nucleotide sequence: TGCGCCAGCAGCGGACAGGGGGCTGACACTGAAGCTTTCTTT. Encoded protein: CASSGQGADTEAFF. The full variable domain, with the rest looked up from reference TRBV5-1 and TRBJ1-1, is KAGVTQTPRYLIKTRGQQVTLSCSPISGHRSVSWYQQTPGQGLQFLFEYFSETQRNKGNFPGRFSGRQFSNSRSEMNVSTLELGDSALYLCASSGQGADTEAFFGQGTRLTVV.

The V call is TRBV4-2, the J call TRBJ2-1, with D perhaps matching TRBD2 (6 bases). This CDR3 has 17 residues. V was pared by 4 bases and J by 7 bases, with 23 bases between. Germline V lookup: CDR1 LGHNA, CDR2 YNFKEQ. The CDR3 here is CASSLGLGGASGNEQFF. The DNA for the CDR3 is TGTGCCAGCAGCCTCGGCCTGGGGGGAGCTTCGGGGAATGAGCAGTTCTTC.

The chain links TRBV6-1 to TRBJ1-4; D perhaps matches TRBD1 (5 bases). Germline V lookup: CDR1 MNHNS, CDR2 SASEGT. This CDR3 comprises 14 residues. Trimming took 7 bases from V and 3 from J, leaving 12 bases between them. Here the CDR3 reads CASTFRVSNEKLFF. The CDR3 coding sequence is TGTGCCAGCACTTTCAGGGTGTCTAATGAAAAACTGTTTTTT.

V is TRBV5-6 and J is TRBJ1-2; tentative D call: TRBD1 (6 bases). V lost 4 bases to trimming and J lost 1 base, with 14 bases between them. Germline V gene lookup returns CDR1 SGHDT and CDR2 YYEEEE. This CDR3 has 15 residues. CDR3 nucleotide sequence: TGTGCCAGCAGCCATGGACAGAGAGATAACTATGGCTACACCTTC. Its protein is CASSHGQRDNYGYTF.

This chain connects TRBV9 to TRBJ1-5; 8 bases map to TRBD1. Germline CDR1 and CDR2: SGDLS and YYNGEE. V gave up 4 bases and J gave up 3 bases; unmatched junction bases: 9. CDR3 length equals 16 residues. The CDR3 sequence: CASSPFPTGDNQPQHF. For the CDR3, the DNA is TGTGCCAGCAGCCCTTTTCCGACAGGGGACAATCAGCCCCAGCATTTT. Combining the CDR3 with reference TRBV9 and TRBJ1-5 gives the whole variable domain DSGVTQTPKHLITATGQRVTLRCSPRSGDLSVYWYQQSLDQGLQFLIQYYNGEERAKGNILERFSAQQFPDLHSELNLSSLELGDSALYFCASSPFPTGDNQPQHFGDGTRLSIL.

The rearrangement links TRBV19 to TRBJ1-2; 7 bases are shared with TRBD1. CDR1 and CDR2 from the germline V gene are LNHDA and SQIVND (reference sequence). The J segment lost 0 bases and the V segment lost 1 base, leaving 5 bases of the junction unmatched. This CDR3 is 16 amino acids long. The CDR3 here is CASSIGWTGANYGYTF. CDR3 DNA sequence: TGTGCCAGTAGTATAGGTTGGACAGGAGCTAACTATGGCTACACCTTC.

V usage is TRBV30 and J usage is TRBJ1-5; unclear D gene. The V gene lost 1 base and the J gene lost 0 bases, with 4 bases spanning the gap. The CDR3 extends over 13 amino acids. Germline-derived CDR1 and CDR2 are GTSNPN and SVGIG (reference sequence). In DNA, the CDR3 is TGTGCCTGGAGTGGATATAGCAATCAGCCCCAGCATTTT. Amino acid sequence: CAWSGYSNQPQHF.

V is TRBV6-5 and J is TRBJ2-7; 9 positions match TRBD1. Per the germline V gene, CDR1 is MNHEY and CDR2 is SVGAGI. This CDR3 spans 14 amino acids. The V segment lost 5 bases and the J segment 2 bases; nucleotides outside the gene matches: 4. The CDR3 sequence: CASSTGDRAYEQYF. As DNA, the CDR3 is TGTGCCAGCAGTACAGGGGACAGGGCCTACGAGCAGTACTTC.

The chain couples TRBV28 to TRBJ2-7; D may be TRBD1 (6 bases). This CDR3 has 13 amino acids. V was shortened by 7 bases and J by 3 bases, with 13 bases between the two germline ends. The V gene's germline CDR1 is MDHEN and CDR2 SYDVKM. Here the CDR3 DNA reads TGTGCCAGCACGACGACAGGACTCTACGAGCAGTACTTC. Translated: CASTTTGLYEQYF.

This clone was seen only a few times. The chain employs TRBV4-2 and TRBJ2-5; D is unclear. The DNA end lines up better with TRBJ2-7; the J call may be wrong. The CDR3 consists of 16 residues. Germline V gene lookup returns CDR1 LGHNA and CDR2 YNFKEQ. CDR3 nucleotide sequence: TGTGCCAGCAGCCAAGATGATGCGTCCCCTTCCTACGAGCAGTACTTC. It encodes CASSQDDASPSYEQYF.

This chain joins TRBV5-1 and TRBJ2-3; 7 nucleotides align to TRBD1. This CDR3 has 15 residues. The V and J ends lost 4 bases and 5 bases, in that order; junction bases with no gene match: 10. Germline V gene lookup returns CDR1 SGHRS and CDR2 YFSETQ. CDR3 in DNA: TGCGCCAGCAGCCTCAGGGGGTTTGGTGGAGATACGCAGTATTTT. This sequence encodes CASSLRGFGGDTQYF.

The rearrangement links TRBV27 to TRBJ2-5; either TRBD1 or TRBD2 may fit D (5 bases each). V lost 6 bases and J 7 bases, leaving 27 bases between the germline ends. Germline CDR1 reads MNHEY; CDR2 reads SMNVEV (reference sequence). CDR3 length: 17 amino acids. CDR3 sequence: CASRITPRDHPPRTQYF. Written as DNA, the CDR3 is TGTGCCAGCAGGATCACCCCTCGGGACCACCCGCCACGGACCCAGTACTTC.